Below are 22 T cell receptor beta chains sequenced from a single sample in a study of blood T cell repertoires in COVID-19. TCRdb keeps only in-frame clones here, not all; method: immunoSEQ multiplex PCR. The table has 110,000 to 150,000 clones, 75% to 90% seen once. Sequences were obtained from peripheral blood. The origin of the receptors is an elderly woman with acute or convalescent COVID-19.

This clone was recorded once. This rearrangement joins TRBV9 to TRBJ1-5; weak D call: TRBD1 (5 bases). The length of the CDR3 is 16 residues. Germline assignment: CDR1 SGDLS and CDR2 YYNGEE. V was trimmed by 3 bases and J by 4 bases, leaving 17 bases between them. CDR3 coding DNA: TGTGCCAGCAGCGCCCATAGGGGCCTCGCGAATCAGCCCCAGCATTTT. Protein product: CASSAHRGLANQPQHF.

This clone has only one observation. V is TRBV5-3 and J is TRBJ2-7; 10 positions match TRBD1. TRBV5-3 is sorted into the ORF group, with uncertain function. V shed 5 bases and J 2 bases; nucleotides not matched to a gene: 10. The CDR3 has 16 amino acids. This CDR3 is CARRFGDRGVPYEQYF. In DNA form, the CDR3 reads TGTGCCAGAAGATTTGGGGACAGGGGCGTTCCCTACGAGCAGTACTTC.

This clone was picked up a small number of times. The CDR3 coding sequence is TGTGCCAGCAGTGAAGATGTCAGGCGCTCCTACAATGAGCAGTTCTTC. It codes for CASSEDVRRSYNEQFF. J is TRBJ2-1 and V is TRBV6-1; D is unresolved. Trimming shortened V by 1 base and J by 0 bases, and 10 bases separated the two germline ends. CDR1 MNHNS and CDR2 SASEGT come from the germline V gene. The CDR3 runs 16 residues.

The gene calls are TRBV2 and TRBJ1-3; the D is unclear. CDR1 is SNHLY, CDR2 FYNNEI, per germline. V was cut by 3 bases and J by 0 bases, with 9 bases left in between. CDR3 length: 15 amino acids. CDR3 residues: CASSDTGISGNTIYF. CDR3 DNA: TGTGCCAGCAGTGATACGGGGATCTCTGGAAACACCATATATTTT.

This chain connects TRBV7-2 to TRBJ2-3; 8 bases line up with TRBD2. The V segment lost 1 base and the J segment 4 bases; nucleotides outside the gene matches: 4. This CDR3 has 15 residues. CDR1 and CDR2 (germline): SGHTA, FQGNSA. The CDR3 coding sequence is TGTGCCAGCAGCTTAGGCCGGGGGGGGCCAGATACGCAGTATTTT. This sequence encodes CASSLGRGGPDTQYF.

A few counts support this clone. The chain carries TRBV3-1 (or the pseudogene TRBV3-2) and TRBJ1-2; D not resolved. Trimming removed 5 bases at V and 8 bases at J, with 15 bases between. Germline CDR1 and CDR2: LGHDT and YNNKEL (reference sequence). The CDR3 totals 13 residues. This chain's CDR3 is CASSIGDIGGYTF. Here the CDR3 DNA reads TGTGCCAGCAGCATCGGGGATATCGGCGGCTACACCTTC.

V gene TRBV4-2 combines with J gene TRBJ1-5; the D gene is possibly TRBD1 (5 bases). V lost 5 bases to trimming and J lost 6 bases, with 14 bases between them. CDR3 length equals 14 residues. The germline gives CDR1 LGHNA, CDR2 YNFKEQ. The CDR3 DNA is TGTGCCAGCAGCTATCAGGGAAAAGGTCAGCCCCAGCATTTT. Protein: CASSYQGKGQPQHF.

This chain connects TRBV19 to TRBJ2-1; 12 nucleotides align to TRBD2. Germline CDR1 and CDR2: LNHDA and SQIVND (reference sequence). Trimming removed 2 bases from V and 8 bases from J; junction bases left unmatched: 16. This CDR3 has 19 residues. CDR3 nucleotides: TGTGCCAGTAGTATAATGCCCCTCTCACGGACTAGCGGGGCGGATGAGCAGTTCTTC. This encodes CASSIMPLSRTSGADEQFF. Supplemented by reference TRBV19 and TRBJ2-1, the full variable domain reads DGGITQSPKYLFRKEGQNVTLSCEQNLNHDAMYWYRQDPGQGLRLIYYSQIVNDFQKGDIAEGYSVSREKKESFPLTVTSAQKNPTAFYLCASSIMPLSRTSGADEQFFGPGTRLTVL.

The chain joins TRBV7-2 to TRBJ2-7, with a weak D call TRBD2 (6 bases). V was pared by 5 bases and J by 6 bases, with 11 bases between. The CDR3 spans 12 residues. The V gene's germline CDR1 is SGHTA and CDR2 FQGNSA. CDR3 coding DNA: TGTGCCAGCAGCCCAATGGGAGGCGAGCAGTACTTC. It yields the protein CASSPMGGEQYF.

This sequence joins TRBV6-5 and TRBJ1-4; 7 bases map to TRBD1. The CDR3 covers 15 residues. V dropped 7 bases and J dropped 2; count of bases not matched to a gene: 7. In germline, CDR1 is MNHEY, CDR2 SVGAGI. The CDR3 sequence: CASKVQGRTNEKLFF. For the CDR3, the DNA is TGTGCCAGCAAGGTACAGGGGCGGACTAATGAAAAACTGTTTTTT.

J is TRBJ1-2 and V is TRBV6-5; tentatively, D is TRBD1 (6 bases). The ends were cut back, 6 bases at V and 3 bases at J, with 11 bases in the middle. CDR3 size: 13 residues. Germline loops: CDR1 MNHEY, CDR2 SVGAGI. CDR3 sequence reads: CASRKGGDYGYTF. The CDR3 DNA reads TGTGCCAGCAGGAAAGGGGGGGACTATGGCTACACCTTC.

The chain is built from TRBV6-1 and TRBJ1-2, with 10 bases fitting TRBD1. After removal of 2 bases from V and 3 bases from J, the junction contained 18 bases not matched to a gene. The CDR3 runs to 20 residues. Germline assignment: CDR1 MNHNS and CDR2 SASEGT. Written as DNA, the CDR3 is TGTGCCAGCAGTGAACCCACCAACTACCACCGGGACAGGGGAGACTATGGCTACACCTTC. It specifies CASSEPTNYHRDRGDYGYTF.

This clone has a single count. V gene TRBV9 combines with J gene TRBJ2-7; 9 bases align to TRBD1. V lost 4 bases to trimming and J lost 1 base; unmatched junction nucleotides: 9. This CDR3 is built from 16 residues. The germline V gene encodes CDR1 SGDLS and CDR2 YYNGEE. The CDR3 reads CASSPRDRATSYEQYF. CDR3 in DNA: TGTGCCAGCAGCCCCCGGGACAGGGCGACTTCCTACGAGCAGTACTTC.

The rearrangement joins TRBV4-1 to TRBJ1-6; 8 positions agree with TRBD1. The CDR3 runs 16 residues. V lost 2 bases and J lost 9; bases outside the gene matches: 9. CDR1 is MGHRA, CDR2 YSYEKL, per germline. CDR3 nucleotide sequence: TGCGCCAGCAGCCAAAAAATAGGACAGGGCGGTTCACCCCTCCACTTT. Protein product: CASSQKIGQGGSPLHF.

The chain has TRBV19 and TRBJ2-3; 11 bases match TRBD2. The germline CDR1 and CDR2 sequences are LNHDA and SQIVND (reference sequence). Trimming took 5 bases from V and 0 from J; bases not matched to a gene: 4. The CDR3 sequence is 16 residues long. The CDR3 region is CASSPGLAASTDTQYF. The CDR3 bases are TGTGCCAGTAGTCCGGGACTAGCGGCTAGCACAGATACGCAGTATTTT.

V gene TRBV5-1 combines with J gene TRBJ2-1, with TRBD1 matching 7 bases. CDR1 is SGHRS and CDR2 is YFSETQ in the germline V gene. CDR3 length: 14 amino acids. The junction had 6 bases not matched to a gene; V was cut back by 2 bases and J by 7 bases. The CDR3 nucleotides read TGCGCCAGCAGCTTTGGACAGGTAGGAAATGAGCAGTTCTTC. It yields the protein CASSFGQVGNEQFF.

The chain carries TRBV28 and TRBJ1-5; D is perhaps TRBD1 (6 bases). Trimming removed 4 bases from V and 2 bases from J, with 12 bases in between. The CDR3 runs 15 residues. CDR1 and CDR2 (germline): MDHEN, SYDVKM. The CDR3 region has the DNA TGTGCCAGCAGTTCGGGGGGCGAAGGCAATCAGCCCCAGCATTTT. Residues: CASSSGGEGNQPQHF.

The chain recombines TRBV5-1 with TRBJ2-2; 7 positions match TRBD1. V lost 2 bases and J lost 4; bases outside the gene matches: 2. Germline V lookup: CDR1 SGHRS, CDR2 YFSETQ. This CDR3 has 14 amino acids. The CDR3 sequence: CASSLTGATGELFF. In DNA form, the CDR3 reads TGCGCCAGCAGCTTAACAGGGGCCACCGGGGAGCTGTTTTTT. Based on the CDR3 plus reference TRBV5-1 and TRBJ2-2, the full variable domain is KAGVTQTPRYLIKTRGQQVTLSCSPISGHRSVSWYQQTPGQGLQFLFEYFSETQRNKGNFPGRFSGRQFSNSRSEMNVSTLELGDSALYLCASSLTGATGELFFGEGSRLTVL.

The chain recombines TRBV19 with TRBJ1-3, with 9 bases fitting TRBD1. Trimming took 5 bases from V and 2 from J; bases not matched to a gene: 7. The germline gives CDR1 LNHDA, CDR2 SQIVND (reference sequence). This CDR3 contains 16 residues. The CDR3 loop reads CASSVQGALAGNTIYF. The DNA for the CDR3 is TGTGCCAGTAGTGTACAGGGGGCTTTAGCTGGAAACACCATATATTTT.

The CDR3 sequence: CASSLAPGWGGGTGNEQFF. The CDR3 nucleotides are TGTGCCAGCAGCTTAGCGCCCGGTTGGGGCGGGGGGACCGGGAATGAGCAGTTCTTC. J is TRBJ2-1 and V is TRBV7-8; the match to TRBD2 covers 8 bases. The CDR3 is made up of 19 amino acids. The germline V gene encodes CDR1 SGHVS and CDR2 FQNEAQ. Unmatched junction bases numbered 17, after V lost 0 bases and J lost 7 bases.

CDR3 residues: CASRVRQGATEAFF. The CDR3 DNA follows: TGTGCCAGCAGGGTACGACAGGGCGCCACTGAAGCTTTCTTT. V and J are TRBV6-5 and TRBJ1-1; 7 bases map to TRBD1. V shed 6 bases and J 4 bases; nucleotides not matched to a gene: 8. Per germline, CDR1 MNHEY and CDR2 SVGAGI. The length of the CDR3 is 14 residues.

The CDR3 DNA is TGTGCCAGCAGTCATAGAGGACAGGACTCTGGAAACACCATATATTTT. Amino acids: CASSHRGQDSGNTIYF. V gene TRBV2 combines with J gene TRBJ1-3; 7 positions agree with TRBD1. The CDR3 contains 16 residues. J lost 0 bases, V lost 5 bases, and 7 bases had no gene match. Germline CDR1 reads SNHLY; CDR2 reads FYNNEI.